This passage covers 10 T cell receptor beta chains from one sample sequenced in a study of T cells in localized non-small cell lung cancer (TCRdb year 2020). Receptor libraries were prepared by the immunoSEQ multiplex PCR assay. Sourced from immuneACCESS, this table was stored by TCRdb with only in-frame sequences that have V and J called. A share of the clones is absent; for the studies checked, an unresolved V gene accounts for under half, and the remainder has no known explanation. A total of about 52,000 clones appear in this sample, around 87% of them only once. Approximately 15% of the sample comes from the top ten. Sample: PBMCs, taken before any cancer treatment. The origin of the receptors is a female donor with stage II lung adenocarcinoma.

This chain uses TRBV10-3 with TRBJ2-1, with D uncertain. The ends were cut back, 0 bases at V and 10 bases at J, with 10 bases in the middle. Germline lookup yields CDR1 ENHRY and CDR2 SYGVKD. The CDR3 has 13 amino acids. CDR3 DNA sequence: TGTGCCATCAGTGAGTCTGGCCTAAGGGAGCAGTTCTTC. It encodes CAISESGLREQFF.

The genes are TRBV14 and TRBJ2-2; D not resolved. CDR1 is SGHDN and CDR2 is FVKESK in the germline V gene. CDR3 length: 15 residues. Trimming pared 5 bases from V and 4 bases from J, leaving 14 bases between. CDR3 residues: CASSERHGGTGELFF. The CDR3 bases are TGTGCCAGCAGCGAAAGACACGGTGGCACCGGGGAGCTGTTTTTT.

This clone appeared once. This sequence joins TRBV27 and TRBJ2-2, with D perhaps matching TRBD1 (7 bases). The ends were cut back, 10 bases at V and 3 bases at J, with 15 bases in the middle. The CDR3 covers 14 residues. In germline, CDR1 is MNHEY, CDR2 SMNVEV (reference sequence). DNA of the CDR3: TGTGCCACCCAGGGGGGCCGGTACACCGGGGAGCTGTTTTTT. Protein: CATQGGRYTGELFF.

This sequence joins TRBV2 and TRBJ1-5; perhaps TRBD1 as D (6 bases). CDR1 and CDR2 (germline): SNHLY, FYNNEI. This CDR3 is built from 13 residues. The V and J ends lost 2 bases and 4 bases respectively, with 6 bases between them. CDR3 coding DNA: TGTGCCAGCAGTGAACAGGGGAATCAGCCCCAGCATTTT. The encoded protein is CASSEQGNQPQHF.

This clone was picked up one time. V gene TRBV11-1 combines with J gene TRBJ1-1; 11 bases fit TRBD1. The germline V gene encodes CDR1 SGHAT and CDR2 FQDESV (reference sequence). CDR3 length: 13 amino acids. J lost 4 bases, V lost 10 bases, and 5 bases had no gene match. The CDR3 protein is CAITGTGGTEAFF. The CDR3 bases are TGTGCCATTACCGGGACAGGGGGCACTGAAGCTTTCTTT. The entire variable domain, with the rest obtained from reference TRBV11-1 and TRBJ1-1, is as follows: EAEVAQSPRYKITEKSQAVAFWCDPISGHATLYWYRQILGQGPELLVQFQDESVVDDSQLPKDRFSAERLKGVDSTLKIQPAELGDSAMYLCAITGTGGTEAFFGQGTRLTVV.

CDR3 sequence: CASSQGRKNTEAFF. DNA of the CDR3: TGTGCCAGCAGTCAGGGGCGTAAGAACACTGAAGCTTTCTTT. The chain is built from TRBV27 and TRBJ1-1; D might be TRBD1 (6 bases). Germline CDR1 is MNHEY and CDR2 is SMNVEV (reference sequence). V was pared by 5 bases and J by 1 base, with 11 bases between. This CDR3 has 14 amino acids.

The chain combines TRBV30 with TRBJ1-1, with D hard to call. Per the germline V gene, CDR1 is GTSNPN and CDR2 is SVGIG (reference sequence). V lost 5 bases and J lost 6, with 10 bases in between. The CDR3 extends over 11 amino acids. The CDR3 DNA reads TGTGCCTGGGAAAGTATGGCTGAAGCTTTCTTT. It is translated as CAWESMAEAFF.

This rearrangement joins TRBV14 to TRBJ2-3; 12 bases align to TRBD2. With V trimmed by 4 bases and J by 9 bases, 8 bases remained unmatched. CDR3 length equals 15 residues. Per the germline V gene, CDR1 is SGHDN and CDR2 is FVKESK. DNA for the CDR3: TGTGCCAGCAGCCCTAGCGGGGGGGTCCTGATAACGCAGTATTTT. Its translation: CASSPSGGVLITQYF.

The J gene is TRBJ1-1, the V gene TRBV9, with 7 positions matching TRBD1. Germline assignment: CDR1 SGDLS and CDR2 YYNGEE. This CDR3 has 14 residues. V shed 3 bases and J 5 bases; nucleotides not matched to a gene: 7. The chain's CDR3 is CASSAGQVPTEAFF. The CDR3 DNA reads TGTGCCAGCAGCGCTGGACAGGTGCCGACTGAAGCTTTCTTT.

The rearrangement joins TRBV4-2 to TRBJ1-1, with TRBD1 as a possible D gene (5 bases). With 0 bases removed from V and 6 bases from J, the gap between germline ends came to 17 bases. Per the germline V gene, CDR1 is LGHNA and CDR2 is YNFKEQ. This CDR3 region has 16 residues. The CDR3 loop is CASSQEAWNRYAEAFF. The CDR3, as DNA: TGTGCCAGCAGCCAAGAAGCATGGAACAGGTACGCTGAAGCTTTCTTT.